This entry features one T cell receptor beta chain sequence. Its antigen is currently unknown. Germline lookup yields CDR1 SGHTS and CDR2 YDEGEE. CDR3 length: 15 amino acids. Between the trimmed V and J ends, which lost 0 bases and 3 bases, there was a span of 13 bases. The PCR contained 60 Vbeta and 13 Jbeta primers. The repertoire was sequenced with immunoSEQ multiplex PCR; TCRdb's copy has only in-frame clones and lacks some. This sample has about 96,000 clones, with approximately 74% found just once. The data are from a study of cytomegalovirus exposure and HLA in healthy donors. Study information: Researchers previously reported finding more than 100 million unique TCR beta sequences from around 200 million T cells. Points from the study as a whole: Roughly uniform depth of sequencing across donors was assumed in presence/absence analyses. The availability of immune exposure information extended only to CMV serostatus. Most of the CMV-associated TCR beta chains (in a later analysis) appeared to be HLA-restricted.

V usage is TRBV5-8 and J usage is TRBJ2-7; D perhaps matches TRBD2 (5 bases). This sequence originates from a female donor in good health and CMV-seropositive. The sample consisted of PBMCs. In DNA, the CDR3 is TGTGCCAGCAGCTTGGCCGGTAGGGAGAGCTACGAGCAGTACTTC. The encoded protein is CASSLAGRESYEQYF.